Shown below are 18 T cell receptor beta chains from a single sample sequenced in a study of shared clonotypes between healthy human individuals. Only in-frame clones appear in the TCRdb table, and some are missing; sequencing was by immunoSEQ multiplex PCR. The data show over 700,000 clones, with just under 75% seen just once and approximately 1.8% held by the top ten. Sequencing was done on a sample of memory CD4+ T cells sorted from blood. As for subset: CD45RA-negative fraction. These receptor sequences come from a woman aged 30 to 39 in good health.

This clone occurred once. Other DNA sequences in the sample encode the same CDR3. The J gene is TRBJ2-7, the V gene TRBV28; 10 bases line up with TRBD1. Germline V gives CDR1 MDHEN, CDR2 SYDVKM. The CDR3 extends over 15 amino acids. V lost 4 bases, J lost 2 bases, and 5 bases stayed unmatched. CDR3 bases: TGTGCCAGCAGTTCTCCAGGACAGGGGGCCTACGAGCAGTACTTC. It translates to CASSSPGQGAYEQYF.

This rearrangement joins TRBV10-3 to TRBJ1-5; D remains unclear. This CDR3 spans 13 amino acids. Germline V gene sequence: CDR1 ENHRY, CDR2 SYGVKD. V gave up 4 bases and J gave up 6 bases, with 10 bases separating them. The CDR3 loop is CAISGDGSQPQHF. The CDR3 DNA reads TGTGCCATCAGTGGCGACGGGAGTCAGCCCCAGCATTTT.

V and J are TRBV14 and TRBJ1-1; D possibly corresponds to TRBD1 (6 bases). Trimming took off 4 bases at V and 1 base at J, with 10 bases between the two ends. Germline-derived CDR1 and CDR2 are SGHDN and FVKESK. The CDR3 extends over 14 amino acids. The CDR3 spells CASSPWTENTEAFF. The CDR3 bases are TGTGCCAGCAGCCCGTGGACAGAGAACACTGAAGCTTTCTTT.

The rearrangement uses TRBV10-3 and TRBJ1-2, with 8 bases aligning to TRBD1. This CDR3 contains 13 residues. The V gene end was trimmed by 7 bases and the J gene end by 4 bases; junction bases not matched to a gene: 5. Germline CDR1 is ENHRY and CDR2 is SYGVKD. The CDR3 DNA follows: TGTGCCATCAAGGACAGGGCTCCCTATGGCTACACCTTC. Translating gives CAIKDRAPYGYTF.

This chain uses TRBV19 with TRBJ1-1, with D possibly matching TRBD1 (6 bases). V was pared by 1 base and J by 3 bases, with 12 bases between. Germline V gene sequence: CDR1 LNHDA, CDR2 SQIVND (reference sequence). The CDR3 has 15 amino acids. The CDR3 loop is CASSIAGQMYTEAFF. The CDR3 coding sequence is TGTGCCAGTAGTATAGCTGGACAGATGTACACTGAAGCTTTCTTT. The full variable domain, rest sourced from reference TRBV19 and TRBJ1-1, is DGGITQSPKYLFRKEGQNVTLSCEQNLNHDAMYWYRQDPGQGLRLIYYSQIVNDFQKGDIAEGYSVSREKKESFPLTVTSAQKNPTAFYLCASSIAGQMYTEAFFGQGTRLTVV.

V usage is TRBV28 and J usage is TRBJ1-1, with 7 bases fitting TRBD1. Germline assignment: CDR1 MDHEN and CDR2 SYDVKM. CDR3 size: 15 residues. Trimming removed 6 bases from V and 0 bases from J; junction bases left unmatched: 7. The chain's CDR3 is CASRRQGSVNTEAFF. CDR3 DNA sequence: TGTGCCAGCAGAAGACAGGGATCGGTGAACACTGAAGCTTTCTTT.

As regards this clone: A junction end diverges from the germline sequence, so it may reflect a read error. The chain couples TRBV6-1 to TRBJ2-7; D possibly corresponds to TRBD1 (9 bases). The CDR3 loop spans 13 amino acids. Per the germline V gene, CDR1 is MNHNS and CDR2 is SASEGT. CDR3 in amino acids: CASSESGGTGISF. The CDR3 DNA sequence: TGTGCCAGCAGTGAATCGGGGGGGACAGGGATTTCCTTC.

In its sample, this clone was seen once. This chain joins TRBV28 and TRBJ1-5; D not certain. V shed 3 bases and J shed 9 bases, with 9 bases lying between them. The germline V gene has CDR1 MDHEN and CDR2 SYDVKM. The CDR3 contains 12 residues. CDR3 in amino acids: CASSLQKLPQHF. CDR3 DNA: TGTGCCAGCAGTTTGCAGAAGCTGCCCCAGCATTTT.

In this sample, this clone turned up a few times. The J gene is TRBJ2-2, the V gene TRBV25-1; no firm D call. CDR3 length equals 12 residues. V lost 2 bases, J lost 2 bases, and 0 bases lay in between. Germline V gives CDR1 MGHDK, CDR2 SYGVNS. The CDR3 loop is CASSENTGELFF. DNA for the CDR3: TGTGCCAGCAGTGAAAACACCGGGGAGCTGTTTTTT.

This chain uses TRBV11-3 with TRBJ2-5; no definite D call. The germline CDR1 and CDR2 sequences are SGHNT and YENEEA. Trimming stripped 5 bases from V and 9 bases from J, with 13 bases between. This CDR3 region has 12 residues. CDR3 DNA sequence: TGTGCCAGCAGCGATCGGACCCGCCCCCAGTACTTC. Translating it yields CASSDRTRPQYF.

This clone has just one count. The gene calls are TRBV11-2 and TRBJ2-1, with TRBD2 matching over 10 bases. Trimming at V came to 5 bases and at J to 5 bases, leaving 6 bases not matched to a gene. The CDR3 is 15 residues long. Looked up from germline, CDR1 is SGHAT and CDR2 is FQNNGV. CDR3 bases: TGTGCCAGCAGCAAACTAGCGGGATACGACAATGAGCAGTTCTTC. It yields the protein CASSKLAGYDNEQFF.

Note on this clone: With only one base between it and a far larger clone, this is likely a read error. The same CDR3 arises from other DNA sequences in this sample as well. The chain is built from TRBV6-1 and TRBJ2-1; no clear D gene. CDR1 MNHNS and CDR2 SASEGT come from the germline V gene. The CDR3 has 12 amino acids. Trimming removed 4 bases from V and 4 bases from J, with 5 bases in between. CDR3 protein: CASSGPYNEQFF. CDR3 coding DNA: TGTGCCAGCAGTGGGCCGTACAATGAGCAGTTCTTC.

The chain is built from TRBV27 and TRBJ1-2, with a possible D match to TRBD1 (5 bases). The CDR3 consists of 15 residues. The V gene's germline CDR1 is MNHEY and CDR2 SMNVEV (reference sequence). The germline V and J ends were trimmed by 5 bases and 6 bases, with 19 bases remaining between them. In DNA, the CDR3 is TGTGCCAGCAGTCGCGGATGGGGGTACGGGGATGGCTACACCTTC. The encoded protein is CASSRGWGYGDGYTF.

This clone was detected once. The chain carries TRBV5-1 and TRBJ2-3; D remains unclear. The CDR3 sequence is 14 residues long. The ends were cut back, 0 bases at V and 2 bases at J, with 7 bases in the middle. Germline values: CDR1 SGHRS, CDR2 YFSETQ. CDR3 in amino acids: CASSLAPTTDTQYF. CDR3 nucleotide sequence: TGCGCCAGCAGCTTGGCTCCTACCACAGATACGCAGTATTTT.

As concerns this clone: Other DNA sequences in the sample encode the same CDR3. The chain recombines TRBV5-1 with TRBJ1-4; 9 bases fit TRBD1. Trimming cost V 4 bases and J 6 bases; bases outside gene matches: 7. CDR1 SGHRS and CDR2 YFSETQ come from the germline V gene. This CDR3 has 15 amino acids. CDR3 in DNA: TGCGCCAGCAGCCTCGGGGACAGGGATTATGAAAAACTGTTTTTT. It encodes CASSLGDRDYEKLFF.

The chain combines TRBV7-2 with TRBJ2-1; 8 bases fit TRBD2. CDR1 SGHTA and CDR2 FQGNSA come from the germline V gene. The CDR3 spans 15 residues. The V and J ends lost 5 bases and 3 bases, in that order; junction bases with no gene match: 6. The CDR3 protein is CASSESSGSYNEQFF. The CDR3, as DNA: TGTGCCAGCAGCGAGAGCAGCGGGAGCTACAATGAGCAGTTCTTC. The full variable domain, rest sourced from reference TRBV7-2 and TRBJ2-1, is GAGVSQSPSNKVTEKGKDVELRCDPISGHTALYWYRQSLGQGLEFLIYFQGNSAPDKSGLPSDRFSAERTGGSVSTLTIQRTQQEDSAVYLCASSESSGSYNEQFFGPGTRLTVL.

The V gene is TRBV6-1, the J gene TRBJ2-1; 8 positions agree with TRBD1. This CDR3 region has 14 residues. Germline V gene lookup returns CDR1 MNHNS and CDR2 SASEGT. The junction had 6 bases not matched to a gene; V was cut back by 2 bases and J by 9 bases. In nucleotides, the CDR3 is TGTGCCAGCAGTGAAACAGGGGGAAGTGGTGAGCAGTTCTTC. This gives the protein CASSETGGSGEQFF.

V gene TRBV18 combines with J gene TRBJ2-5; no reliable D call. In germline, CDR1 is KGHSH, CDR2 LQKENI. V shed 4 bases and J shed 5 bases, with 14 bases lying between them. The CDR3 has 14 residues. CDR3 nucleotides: TGTGCCAGCTCACGACCCCCTTATGGCGAGACCCAGTACTTC. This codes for CASSRPPYGETQYF.